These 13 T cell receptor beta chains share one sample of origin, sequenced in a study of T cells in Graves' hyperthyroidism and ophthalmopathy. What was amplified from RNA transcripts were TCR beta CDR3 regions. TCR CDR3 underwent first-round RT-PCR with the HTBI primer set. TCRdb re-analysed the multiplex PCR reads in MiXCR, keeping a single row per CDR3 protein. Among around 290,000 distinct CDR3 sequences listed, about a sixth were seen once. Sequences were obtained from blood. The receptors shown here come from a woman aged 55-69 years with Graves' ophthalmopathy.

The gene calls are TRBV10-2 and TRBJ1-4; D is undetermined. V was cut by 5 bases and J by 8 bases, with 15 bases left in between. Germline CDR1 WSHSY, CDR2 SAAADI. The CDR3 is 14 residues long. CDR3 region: CASSPHRLLEKLFF. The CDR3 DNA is TGCGCCAGCAGTCCGCACCGATTGCTCGAAAAACTGTTTTTT.

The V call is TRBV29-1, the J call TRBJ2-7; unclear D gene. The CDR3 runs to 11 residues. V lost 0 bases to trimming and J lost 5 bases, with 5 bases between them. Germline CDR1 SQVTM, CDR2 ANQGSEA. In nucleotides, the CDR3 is TGCAGCGTTGAAGATTGGGACGAGCAGTACTTC. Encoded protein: CSVEDWDEQYF.

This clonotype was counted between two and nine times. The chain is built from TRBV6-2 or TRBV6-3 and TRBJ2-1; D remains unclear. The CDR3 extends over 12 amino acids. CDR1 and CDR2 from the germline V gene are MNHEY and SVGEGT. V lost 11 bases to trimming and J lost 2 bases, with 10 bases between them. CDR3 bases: TGTGCCTGTGGGCGGACCTACAATGAGCAGTTCTTC. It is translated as CACGRTYNEQFF.

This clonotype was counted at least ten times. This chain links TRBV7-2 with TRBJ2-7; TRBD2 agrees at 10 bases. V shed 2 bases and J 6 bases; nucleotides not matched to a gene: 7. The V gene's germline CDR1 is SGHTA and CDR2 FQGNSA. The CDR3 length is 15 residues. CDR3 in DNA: TGTGCCAGCAGCTTACTCCCTAGCGGGAGACCCGAGCAGTACTTC. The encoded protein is CASSLLPSGRPEQYF.

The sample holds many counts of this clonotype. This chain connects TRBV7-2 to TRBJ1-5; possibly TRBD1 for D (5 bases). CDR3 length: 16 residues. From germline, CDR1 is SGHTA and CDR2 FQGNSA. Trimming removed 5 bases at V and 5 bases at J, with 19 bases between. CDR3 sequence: CASSPRGGGTDQPQHF. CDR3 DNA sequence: TGTGCCAGCAGCCCCCGTGGGGGGGGTACAGATCAGCCCCAGCATTTT.

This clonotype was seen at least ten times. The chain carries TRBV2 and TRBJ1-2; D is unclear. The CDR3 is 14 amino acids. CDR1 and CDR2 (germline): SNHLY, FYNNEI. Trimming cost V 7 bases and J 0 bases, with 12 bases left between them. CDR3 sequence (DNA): TGTGCCAGCACGGCCGGACTTGCTAACTATGGCTACACCTTC. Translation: CASTAGLANYGYTF.

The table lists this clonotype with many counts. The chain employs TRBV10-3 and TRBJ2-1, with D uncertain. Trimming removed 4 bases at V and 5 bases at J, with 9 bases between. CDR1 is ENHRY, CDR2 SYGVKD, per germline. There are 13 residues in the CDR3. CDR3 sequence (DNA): TGTGCCATCAGTGTCCAGGCCGACAATGAGCAGTTCTTC. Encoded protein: CAISVQADNEQFF.

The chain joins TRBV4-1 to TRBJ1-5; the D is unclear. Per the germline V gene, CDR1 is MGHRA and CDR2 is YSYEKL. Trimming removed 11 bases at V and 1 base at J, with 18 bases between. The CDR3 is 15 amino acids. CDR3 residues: CASTPVLGSNQPQHF. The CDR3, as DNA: TGCGCCTCAACCCCCGTTTTAGGAAGCAATCAGCCCCAGCATTTT.

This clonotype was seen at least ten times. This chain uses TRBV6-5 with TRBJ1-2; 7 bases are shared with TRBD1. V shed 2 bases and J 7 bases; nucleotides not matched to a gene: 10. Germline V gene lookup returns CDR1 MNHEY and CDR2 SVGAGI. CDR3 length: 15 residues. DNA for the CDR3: TGTGCCAGCAGTTACGGCAACAGGGGAGGAGGTGGCTACACCTTC. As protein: CASSYGNRGGGGYTF.

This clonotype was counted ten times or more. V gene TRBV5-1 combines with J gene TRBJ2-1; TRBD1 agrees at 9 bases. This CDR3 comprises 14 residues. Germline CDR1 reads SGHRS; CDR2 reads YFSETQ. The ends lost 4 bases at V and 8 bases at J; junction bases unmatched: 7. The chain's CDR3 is CASSIGTGTDEQFF. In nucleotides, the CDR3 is TGCGCCAGCAGCATCGGGACAGGGACGGATGAGCAGTTCTTC.

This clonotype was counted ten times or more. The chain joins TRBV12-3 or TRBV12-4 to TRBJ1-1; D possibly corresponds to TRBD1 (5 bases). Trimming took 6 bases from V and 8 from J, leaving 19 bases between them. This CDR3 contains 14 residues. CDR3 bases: TGTGCCAGCAGCGCCGGGACGCGGACTCTGGAAGCTTTCTTT. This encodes CASSAGTRTLEAFF.

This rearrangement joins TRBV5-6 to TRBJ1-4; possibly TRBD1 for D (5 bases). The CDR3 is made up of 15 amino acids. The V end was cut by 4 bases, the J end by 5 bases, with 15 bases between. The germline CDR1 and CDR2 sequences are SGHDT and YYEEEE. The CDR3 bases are TGTGCCAGCAGCCGCTCGACGGGGGTGAATGAAAAACTGTTTTTT. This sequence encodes CASSRSTGVNEKLFF.

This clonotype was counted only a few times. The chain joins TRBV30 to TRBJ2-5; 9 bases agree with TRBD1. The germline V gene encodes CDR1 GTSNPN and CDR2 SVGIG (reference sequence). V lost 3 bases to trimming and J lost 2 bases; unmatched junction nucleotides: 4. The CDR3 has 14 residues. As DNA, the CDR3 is TGTGCCTGGAGGACCGGGACAGGGCAAGAGACCCAGTACTTC. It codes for CAWRTGTGQETQYF. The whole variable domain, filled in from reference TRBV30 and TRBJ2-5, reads SQTIHQWPATLVQPVGSPLSLECTVEGTSNPNLYWYRQAAGRGLQLLFYSVGIGQISSEVPQNLSASRPQDRQFILSSKKLLLSDSGFYLCAWRTGTGQETQYFGPGTRLLVL.